The next 9 T cell receptor beta chains were all read from a single sample in a study of T cells after posttransplantation cyclophosphamide. Control samples came 1 year after myeloablative marrow transplants with methotrexate plus calcineurin inhibitor. This table comes from immunoSEQ multiplex PCR, and its TCRdb copy is limited to in-frame clones, with some not included. The sample yields roughly 17,000 clones, 75% to 90% seen once. The sample here was PBMCs, taken after allogeneic stem cell transplant with calcineurin inhibitor and methotrexate. The receptors shown here come from a female patient younger than 35 who received an allogeneic stem cell transplant from an unrelated donor, was CMV-positive, and had acute and chronic GVHD. Some T cells may have originated in the graft donor.

The rearrangement joins TRBV5-1 to TRBJ2-3, with 9 positions matching TRBD1. The germline V gene encodes CDR1 SGHRS and CDR2 YFSETQ. There are 17 residues in the CDR3. The V gene end was trimmed by 2 bases and the J gene end by 2 bases; junction bases not matched to a gene: 9. The CDR3 DNA sequence: TGCGCCAGCAGCTTTGGGGCCGGGACAGGGCACACAGATACGCAGTATTTT. This gives the protein CASSFGAGTGHTDTQYF.

The chain carries TRBV19 and TRBJ1-2; TRBD1 matches 9 bases. This CDR3 has 15 residues. CDR1 is LNHDA, CDR2 SQIVND, per germline (reference sequence). V shed 3 bases and J 5 bases; nucleotides not matched to a gene: 7. CDR3 amino acids: CASSITGGVGYGYTF. Written as DNA, the CDR3 is TGTGCCAGTAGTATCACAGGGGGCGTCGGGTATGGCTACACCTTC.

V is TRBV10-3 and J is TRBJ2-2; 8 positions match TRBD1. The germline V gene has CDR1 ENHRY and CDR2 SYGVKD. After removal of 9 bases from V and 7 bases from J, the junction contained 7 bases not matched to a gene. The CDR3 consists of 13 residues. CDR3 in DNA: TGTGCCATTGCGGACAGGGTGGACGGGGAGCTGTTTTTT. Protein product: CAIADRVDGELFF.

This clone turned up a few times. The chain employs TRBV14 and TRBJ2-2, with D maybe TRBD1 (6 bases). This CDR3 has 15 residues. Germline CDR1 SGHDN, CDR2 FVKESK. V gave up 1 base and J gave up 1 base, with 7 bases separating them. CDR3 nucleotides: TGTGCCAGCAGCCAAGCCAGGGGGAACACCGGGGAGCTGTTTTTT. It yields the protein CASSQARGNTGELFF. The entire variable domain, with the rest obtained from reference TRBV14 and TRBJ2-2, is as follows: EAGVTQFPSHSVIEKGQTVTLRCDPISGHDNLYWYRRVMGKEIKFLLHFVKESKQDESGMPNNRFLAERTGGTYSTLKVQPAELEDSGVYFCASSQARGNTGELFFGEGSRLTVL.

This clone was recorded a few times. This chain joins TRBV7-6 and TRBJ2-5; D uncertain. The CDR3 has 15 amino acids. CDR1 and CDR2 from the germline V gene are SGHVS and FNYEAQ. The V end was cut by 4 bases, the J end by 2 bases, with 14 bases between. CDR3 amino acids: CASSYSGNSQETQYF. The CDR3 nucleotides are TGTGCCAGCAGCTATTCAGGAAACTCACAAGAGACCCAGTACTTC.

The chain is built from TRBV7-6 and TRBJ1-1, with 7 bases fitting TRBD1. With V trimmed by 5 bases and J by 6 bases, 6 bases remained unmatched. Germline V gene data show CDR1 as SGHVS and CDR2 as FNYEAQ. The CDR3 sequence is 13 residues long. The CDR3 sequence is CASSPGQLSEAFF. As DNA, the CDR3 is TGTGCCAGCAGCCCGGGACAGCTCTCTGAAGCTTTCTTT.

The rearrangement joins TRBV7-9 to TRBJ2-1; 8 bases fit TRBD1. With V trimmed by 4 bases and J by 8 bases, 7 bases remained unmatched. This CDR3 comprises 14 residues. Germline CDR1 reads SEHNR; CDR2 reads FQNEAQ (reference sequence). The CDR3 nucleotides read TGTGCCAGCAGCTCAGGACAGGGTTGGGATGAGCAGTTCTTC. It is translated as CASSSGQGWDEQFF.

The chain joins TRBV4-2 to TRBJ2-1, with 7 bases fitting TRBD1. Trimming at V came to 4 bases and at J to 7 bases, leaving 13 bases not matched to a gene. The CDR3 sequence is 16 residues long. The V gene's germline CDR1 is LGHNA and CDR2 YNFKEQ. CDR3 protein: CASSPGQPRSLNEQFF. The CDR3 DNA reads TGTGCCAGCAGCCCGGGACAGCCACGGTCCTTGAATGAGCAGTTCTTC.

V and J are TRBV2 and TRBJ1-1; tentative D call: TRBD1 (6 bases). The germline gives CDR1 SNHLY, CDR2 FYNNEI. Trimming removed 6 bases at V and 4 bases at J, with 15 bases between. The CDR3 is 14 amino acids. For the CDR3, the DNA is TGTGCCAGCAGCACACTAAGGGGGGGCACTGAAGCTTTCTTT. As protein: CASSTLRGGTEAFF.